The rows below give T cell receptor beta chains drawn from one sample of a study of CD8 T cells in ankylosing spondylitis. One entry per CDR3 protein results from TCRdb running MiXCR on the 5' RACE reads. The sample shows 270,000 or so distinct CDR3 sequences, 15% to 20% of them seen only once. Specimen: blood, either unsorted or a sorted T cell fraction (not recorded which). The source is a male donor with ankylosing spondylitis or in good health (not recorded which). Both conserved end residues are part of each CDR3. D genes are given only for firm matches. Clone size is not always given. Where it is, it says once, few, many or a class for expanded clones.

D gene	J gene	V gene	clone size	CDR3 DNA	CDR3 protein
TRBD2	TRBJ2-7	TRBV4-1	few	TGCGCCAGCAGCCAAATAGCGGGAGCCTACGAGCAGTACTTC	CASSQIAGAYEQYF
TRBD2	TRBJ2-2	TRBV4-3	few	TGCGCCAGCAGCCAAGCGACTAGCGGGGCGGGGGAGCTGTTTTTT	CASSQATSGAGELFF
TRBD1	TRBJ2-3	TRBV29-1	.	TGCAGCGTTGAAACCGGGACAGGGAGGGGCACGCAGTATTTT	CSVETGTGRGTQYF
.	TRBJ2-7	TRBV28	.	TGTGCCAGCAGCAATCCCCTCGCGGGAACTGCCTACGAGCAGTACTTC	CASSNPLAGTAYEQYF
.	TRBJ2-7	TRBV3-1	.	TGTGCCAGCAGCCAAGATTCTAGCGCCTACTCCTACGAGCAGTACTTC	CASSQDSSAYSYEQYF
TRBD1	TRBJ2-1	TRBV27	.	TGTGCCAGCAGTTTGACAGGGTTATACAATGAGCAGTTCTTC	CASSLTGLYNEQFF
TRBD2	TRBJ2-7	TRBV9	.	TGTGCCAGCAGCGCCTCGACGGGAGGTTCCACCTACGAGCAGTACTTC	CASSASTGGSTYEQYF
.	TRBJ2-7	TRBV2	.	TGTGCCAGCAGTGACGGGCGGGATGAGTCCTACGAGCAGTACTTC	CASSDGRDESYEQYF
TRBD1	TRBJ2-7	TRBV10-1	.	TGCGCCAGCAGTGTAGGACCGGGACAGGGTTCCGACGAGCAGTACTTC	CASSVGPGQGSDEQYF
TRBD2	TRBJ2-1	TRBV7-4	many	TGTGCCAGCATGACCCGATCCGGACTAGCTTACAATGAGCAGTTCTTC	CASMTRSGLAYNEQFF